This TCR beta chain was identified during a study of radiotherapy plus CTLA-4 blockade in lung cancer. Study-level results: Clones derived from tumor TCRs expanded in blood after radiotherapy plus ipilimumab. Reportedly, early blood T cell clone dynamics best predicted response, with interferon-beta.

The CDR3 loop spans 13 amino acids. The V end lost 3 bases, the J end lost 4 bases, and 11 bases lay between the germline ends. Germline V gives CDR1 SGDLS, CDR2 YYNGEE. With regard to this clone: Its specificity is not known.

Here immunoSEQ multiplex PCR was the method, and the copy in TCRdb shows in-frame clones only, minus some. The table records roughly 62,000 clones, roughly 77% of them present only once. This chain joins TRBV9 and TRBJ2-7, with D perhaps TRBD1 (6 bases). This clonotype originated in a human donor with non-small cell lung cancer who had a complete response to radiotherapy plus ipilimumab. The sequenced sample was peripheral blood, obtained from a patient treated with radiotherapy plus ipilimumab. CDR3 in DNA: TGTGCCAGCAGCGACGGACAGAAATACGAGCAGTACTTC. Translation gives CASSDGQKYEQYF.